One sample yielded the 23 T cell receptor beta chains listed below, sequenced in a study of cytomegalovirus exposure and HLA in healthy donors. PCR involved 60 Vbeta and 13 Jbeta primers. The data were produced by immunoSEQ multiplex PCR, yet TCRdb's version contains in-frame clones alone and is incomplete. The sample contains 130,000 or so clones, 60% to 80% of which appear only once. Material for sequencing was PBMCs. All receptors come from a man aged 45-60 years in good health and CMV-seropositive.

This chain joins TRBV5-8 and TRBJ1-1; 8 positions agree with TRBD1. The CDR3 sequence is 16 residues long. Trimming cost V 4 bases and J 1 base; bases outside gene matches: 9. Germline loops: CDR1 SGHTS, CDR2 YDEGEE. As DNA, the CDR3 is TGTGCCAGCAGCATCTCAAGGACAGGGCCGAACACTGAAGCTTTCTTT. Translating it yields CASSISRTGPNTEAFF.

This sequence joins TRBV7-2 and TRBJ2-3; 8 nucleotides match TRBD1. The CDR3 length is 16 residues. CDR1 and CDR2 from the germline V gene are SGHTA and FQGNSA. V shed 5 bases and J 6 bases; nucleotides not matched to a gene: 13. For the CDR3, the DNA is TGTGCCAGCAGCCAGACAGGGGTCCCCTCTTTGGATACGCAGTATTTT. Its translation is CASSQTGVPSLDTQYF.

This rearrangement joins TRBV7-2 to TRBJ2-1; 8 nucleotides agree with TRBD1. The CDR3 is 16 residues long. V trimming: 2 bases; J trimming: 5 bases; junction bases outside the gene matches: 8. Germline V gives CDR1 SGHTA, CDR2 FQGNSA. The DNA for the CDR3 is TGTGCCAGCAGCTTAAGGGTGGGGACAGGTCACAATGAGCAGTTCTTC. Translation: CASSLRVGTGHNEQFF.

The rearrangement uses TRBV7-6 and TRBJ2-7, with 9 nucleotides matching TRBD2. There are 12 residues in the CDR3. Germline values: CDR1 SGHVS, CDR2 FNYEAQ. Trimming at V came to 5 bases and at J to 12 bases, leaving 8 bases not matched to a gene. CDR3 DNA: TGTGCCAGCAGCGACCGTAGCGGGGGCTCGTACTTC. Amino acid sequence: CASSDRSGGSYF.

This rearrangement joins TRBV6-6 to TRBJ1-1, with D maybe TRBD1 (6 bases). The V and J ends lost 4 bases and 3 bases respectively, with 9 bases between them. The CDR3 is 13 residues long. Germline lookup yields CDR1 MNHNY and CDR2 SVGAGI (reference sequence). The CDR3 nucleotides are TGTGCCAGCAGTTTGCAGGGGTACACTGAAGCTTTCTTT. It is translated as CASSLQGYTEAFF.

The CDR3 sequence is CASRTDRAGNYGYTF. The CDR3 DNA follows: TGTGCCAGCAGGACCGACAGGGCGGGTAACTATGGCTACACCTTC. V and J are TRBV2 and TRBJ1-2, with 7 nucleotides matching TRBD1. Germline assignment: CDR1 SNHLY and CDR2 FYNNEI. This CDR3 is built from 15 residues. Trimming at V came to 6 bases and at J to 1 base, leaving 8 bases not matched to a gene.

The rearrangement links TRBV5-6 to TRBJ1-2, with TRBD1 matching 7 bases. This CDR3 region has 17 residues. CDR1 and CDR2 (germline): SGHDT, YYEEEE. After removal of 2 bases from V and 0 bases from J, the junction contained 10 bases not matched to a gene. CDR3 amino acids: CASSLALDRAANYGYTF. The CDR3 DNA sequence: TGTGCCAGCAGCTTAGCACTTGACAGGGCAGCTAACTATGGCTACACCTTC.

CDR3 DNA: TGTGCCACCAGCGATGGGACAAATTCCTACAATGAGCAGTTCTTC. It is translated as CATSDGTNSYNEQFF. J is TRBJ2-1 and V is TRBV15; the D gene is possibly TRBD1 (6 bases). The CDR3 contains 15 residues. The germline V gene has CDR1 LNHNV and CDR2 YYDKDF (reference sequence). Trimming left V 5 bases short and J 1 base short, with 12 bases between.

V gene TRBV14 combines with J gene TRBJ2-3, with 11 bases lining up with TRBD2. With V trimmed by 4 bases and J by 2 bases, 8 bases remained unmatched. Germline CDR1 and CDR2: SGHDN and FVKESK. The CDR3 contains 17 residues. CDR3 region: CASSLHQGLAATDTQYF. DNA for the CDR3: TGTGCCAGCAGCCTACATCAGGGACTAGCGGCCACAGATACGCAGTATTTT.

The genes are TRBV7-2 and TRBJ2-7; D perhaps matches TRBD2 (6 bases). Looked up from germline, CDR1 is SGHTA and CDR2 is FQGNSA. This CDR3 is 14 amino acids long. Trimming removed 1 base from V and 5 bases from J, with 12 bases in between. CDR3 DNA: TGTGCCAGCAGCTTAGACGGGAGAGGCGACGAGCAGTACTTC. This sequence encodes CASSLDGRGDEQYF.

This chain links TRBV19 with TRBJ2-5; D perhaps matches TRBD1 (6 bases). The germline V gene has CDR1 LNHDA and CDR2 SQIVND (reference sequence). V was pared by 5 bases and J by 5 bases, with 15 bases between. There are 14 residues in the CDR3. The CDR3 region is CASSPRTDGETQYF. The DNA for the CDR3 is TGTGCCAGTAGTCCACGGACAGACGGGGAGACCCAGTACTTC.

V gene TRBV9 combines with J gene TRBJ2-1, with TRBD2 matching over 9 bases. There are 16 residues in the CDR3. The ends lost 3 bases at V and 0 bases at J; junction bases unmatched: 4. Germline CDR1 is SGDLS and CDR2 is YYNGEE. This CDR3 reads CASSALAGSSYNEQFF. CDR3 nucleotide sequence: TGTGCCAGCAGCGCTCTAGCGGGGAGCTCCTACAATGAGCAGTTCTTC.

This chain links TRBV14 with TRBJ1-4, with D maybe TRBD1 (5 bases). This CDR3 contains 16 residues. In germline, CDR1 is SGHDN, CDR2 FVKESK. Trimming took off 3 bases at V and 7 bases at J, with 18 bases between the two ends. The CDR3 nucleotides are TGTGCCAGCAGCCATGTAGGGGCAAGAAAAGGTGAAAAACTGTTTTTT. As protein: CASSHVGARKGEKLFF.

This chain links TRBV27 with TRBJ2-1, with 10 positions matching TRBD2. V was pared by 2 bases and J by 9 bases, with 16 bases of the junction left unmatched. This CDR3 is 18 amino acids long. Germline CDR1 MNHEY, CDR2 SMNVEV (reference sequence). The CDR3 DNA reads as TGTGCCAGCAGTTTAGGTCCGCCTAGCGGGAGCCACACGGGTGAGCAGTTCTTC. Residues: CASSLGPPSGSHTGEQFF.

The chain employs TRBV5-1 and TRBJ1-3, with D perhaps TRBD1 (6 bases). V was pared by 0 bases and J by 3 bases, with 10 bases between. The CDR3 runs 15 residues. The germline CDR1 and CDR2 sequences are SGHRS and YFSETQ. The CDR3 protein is CASSLEPGVGNTIYF. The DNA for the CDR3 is TGCGCCAGCAGCTTGGAACCAGGGGTTGGAAACACCATATATTTT.

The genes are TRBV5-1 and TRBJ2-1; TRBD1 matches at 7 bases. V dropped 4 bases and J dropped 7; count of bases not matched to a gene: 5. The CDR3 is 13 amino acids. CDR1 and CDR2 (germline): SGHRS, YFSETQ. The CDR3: CASSPGTVNEQFF. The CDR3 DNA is TGCGCCAGCAGCCCCGGGACAGTTAATGAGCAGTTCTTC.

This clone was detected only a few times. Written as DNA, the CDR3 is TGTGCCAGCAGCCAAGCGGGCCGGGACAGGGGAGGCGATACGCAGTATTTT. It is translated as CASSQAGRDRGGDTQYF. V and J are TRBV4-2 and TRBJ2-3; 10 bases map to TRBD1. V lost 1 base to trimming and J lost 6 bases; unmatched junction nucleotides: 10. The CDR3 spans 17 residues. Germline V gives CDR1 LGHNA, CDR2 YNFKEQ.

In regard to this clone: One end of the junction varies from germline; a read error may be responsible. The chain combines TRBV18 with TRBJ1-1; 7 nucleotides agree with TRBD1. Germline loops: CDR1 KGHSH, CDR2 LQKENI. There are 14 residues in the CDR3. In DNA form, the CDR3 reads TGTGCCAGCTCCCCACGGACAGGGAACACTGAAGCTTTCTTT. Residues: CASSPRTGNTEAFF.

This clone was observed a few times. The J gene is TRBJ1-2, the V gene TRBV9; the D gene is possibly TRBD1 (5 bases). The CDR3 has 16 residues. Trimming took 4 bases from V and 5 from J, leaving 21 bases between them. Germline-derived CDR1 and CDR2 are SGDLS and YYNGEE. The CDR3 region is CASSKGGNQGLYGYTF. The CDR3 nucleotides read TGTGCCAGCAGCAAAGGAGGGAACCAGGGCCTGTATGGCTACACCTTC.

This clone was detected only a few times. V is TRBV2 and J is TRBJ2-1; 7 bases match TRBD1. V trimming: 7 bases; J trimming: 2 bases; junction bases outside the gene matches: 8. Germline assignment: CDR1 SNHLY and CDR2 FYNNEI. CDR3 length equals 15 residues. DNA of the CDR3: TGTGCCAGCAACAAAGGGGGCTCGGCCTACAATGAGCAGTTCTTC. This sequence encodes CASNKGGSAYNEQFF.

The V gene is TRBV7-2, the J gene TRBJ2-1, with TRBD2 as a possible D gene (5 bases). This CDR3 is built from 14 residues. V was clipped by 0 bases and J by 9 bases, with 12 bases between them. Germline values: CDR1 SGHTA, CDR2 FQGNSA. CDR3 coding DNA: TGTGCCAGCAGCTTAGCGGGAGAAATGGGTGAGCAGTTCTTC. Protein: CASSLAGEMGEQFF.

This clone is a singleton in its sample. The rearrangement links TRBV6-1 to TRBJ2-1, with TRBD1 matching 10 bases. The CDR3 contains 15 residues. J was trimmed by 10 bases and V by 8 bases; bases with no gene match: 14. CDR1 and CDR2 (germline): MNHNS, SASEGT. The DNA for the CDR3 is TGTGCCAGCCGGACGGACAGGGGGACTTTGGGCGAGCAGTTCTTC. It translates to CASRTDRGTLGEQFF.

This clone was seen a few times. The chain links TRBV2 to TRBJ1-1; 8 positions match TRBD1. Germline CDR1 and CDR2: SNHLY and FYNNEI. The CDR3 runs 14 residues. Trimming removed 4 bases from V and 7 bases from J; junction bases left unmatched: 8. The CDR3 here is CASSVVQGEGEAFF. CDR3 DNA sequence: TGTGCCAGCAGTGTAGTACAGGGGGAGGGTGAAGCTTTCTTT.